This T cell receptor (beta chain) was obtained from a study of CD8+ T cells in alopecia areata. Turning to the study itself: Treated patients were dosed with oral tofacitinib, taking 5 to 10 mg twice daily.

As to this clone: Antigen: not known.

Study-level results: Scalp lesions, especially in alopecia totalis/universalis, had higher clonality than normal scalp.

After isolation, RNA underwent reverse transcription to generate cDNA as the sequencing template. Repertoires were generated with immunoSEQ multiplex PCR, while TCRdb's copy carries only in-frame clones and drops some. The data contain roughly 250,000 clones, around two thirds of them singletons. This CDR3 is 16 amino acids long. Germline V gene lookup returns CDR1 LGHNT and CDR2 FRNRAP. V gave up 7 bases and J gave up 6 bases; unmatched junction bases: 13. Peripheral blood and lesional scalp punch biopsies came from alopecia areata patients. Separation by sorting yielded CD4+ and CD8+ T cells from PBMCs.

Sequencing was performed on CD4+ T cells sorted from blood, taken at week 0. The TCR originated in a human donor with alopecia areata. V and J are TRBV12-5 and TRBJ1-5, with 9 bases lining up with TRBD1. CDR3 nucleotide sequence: TGTGCTAGTGCTCAACTGTGGGGACAGGGAGGTCAGCCCCAGCATTTT. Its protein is CASAQLWGQGGQPQHF.